The 26 T cell receptor beta chains listed next were all sequenced from one sample in a study of T cell changes during pregnancy in multiple sclerosis. Sequenced by immunoSEQ multiplex PCR; TCRdb stores in-frame clones only, minus some. Of roughly 75,000 clones detected, 85% to 95% appear once; the ten largest clones hold under 2%. This specimen was peripheral blood, taken in the third trimester of pregnancy. The receptors derive from a female donor in good health, enrolled as a control in a pregnancy study.

This chain connects TRBV21-1 to TRBJ2-1; TRBD1 reflects the table's D call only, with no check against the DNA. TRBV21-1 has pseudogene status. This CDR3 comprises 16 residues. CDR3 sequence (DNA): TGTGCCAGCAGCACACCGGGACAGGGATACTACAATGAGCAGTTCTTC. This sequence encodes CASSTPGQGYYNEQFF.

The chain joins TRBV28 to TRBJ2-7; 10 positions match TRBD2. CDR3 length equals 17 residues. In germline, CDR1 is MDHEN, CDR2 SYDVKM. The ends lost 4 bases at V and 2 bases at J; junction bases unmatched: 11. CDR3 residues: CASSYLAGVPQTYEQYF. The CDR3 DNA sequence: TGTGCCAGCAGTTATCTAGCGGGAGTACCGCAAACCTACGAGCAGTACTTC.

This clone appeared a single time. The chain couples TRBV6-1 to TRBJ1-5; D might be TRBD1 (6 bases). Trimming pared 5 bases from V and 3 bases from J, leaving 8 bases between. This CDR3 contains 13 residues. Germline V lookup: CDR1 MNHNS, CDR2 SASEGT. CDR3 amino acids: CASSWDINQPQHF. DNA of the CDR3: TGTGCCAGCAGTTGGGACATCAATCAGCCCCAGCATTTT.

The CDR3, as DNA: TGCGCCAGCAGCCAAGCCGGGAACGCGGGCCAGCCCCAGCATTTT. It encodes CASSQAGNAGQPQHF. The chain employs TRBV4-1 and TRBJ1-5, with unresolved D. The CDR3 extends over 15 amino acids. V dropped 1 base and J dropped 7 bases, with 14 bases sitting between them. Germline V CDR1 and CDR2: MGHRA, YSYEKL.

The chain has TRBV2 and TRBJ1-2; TRBD1 agrees at 8 bases. J was trimmed by 6 bases and V by 9 bases; bases with no gene match: 6. CDR1 is SNHLY, CDR2 FYNNEI, per germline. The CDR3 loop spans 12 amino acids. The CDR3 protein is CARGTGGHGYTF. The DNA for the CDR3 is TGTGCCAGAGGAACAGGGGGTCATGGCTACACCTTC.

The chain joins TRBV27 to TRBJ1-1; a possible D gene is TRBD1 (5 bases). Germline assignment: CDR1 MNHEY and CDR2 SMNVEV (reference sequence). The V gene lost 5 bases and the J gene lost 2 bases, with 18 bases spanning the gap. The CDR3 is 16 residues long. CDR3 in amino acids: CASSGLGVGPNTEAFF. The CDR3 bases are TGTGCCAGCAGTGGTTTAGGGGTCGGGCCAAACACTGAAGCTTTCTTT.

This chain uses TRBV11-3 with TRBJ2-7, with a tentative D call TRBD1 (5 bases). V lost 1 base to trimming and J lost 2 bases, with 6 bases between them. The CDR3 totals 13 residues. Germline CDR1 reads SGHNT; CDR2 reads YENEEA. CDR3 DNA: TGTGCCAGCAGCTTAGGCAGGGCCTACGAGCAGTACTTC. This codes for CASSLGRAYEQYF. The variable domain in full, with the rest retrieved from reference TRBV11-3 and TRBJ2-7, is EAGVVQSPRYKIIEKKQPVAFWCNPISGHNTLYWYLQNLGQGPELLIRYENEEAVDDSQLPKDRFSAERLKGVDSTLKIQPAELGDSAVYLCASSLGRAYEQYFGPGTRLTVT.

The rearrangement joins TRBV28 to TRBJ2-7; 12 bases are a match to TRBD2. Germline CDR1 and CDR2: MDHEN and SYDVKM. V dropped 4 bases and J dropped 2; count of bases not matched to a gene: 3. This CDR3 spans 15 amino acids. DNA of the CDR3: TGTGCCAGCAGTTCCGGACTAGCGGGGACCTACGAGCAGTACTTC. Its translation: CASSSGLAGTYEQYF. Looking up the rest from reference TRBV28 and TRBJ2-7 gives the full variable domain: DVKVTQSSRYLVKRTGEKVFLECVQDMDHENMFWYRQDPGLGLRLIYFSYDVKMKEKGDIPEGYSVSREKKERFSLILESASTNQTSMYLCASSSGLAGTYEQYFGPGTRLTVT.

The gene calls are TRBV18 and TRBJ2-1; possible D gene TRBD1, 5 bases. There are 13 residues in the CDR3. V lost 4 bases and J lost 5, with 9 bases in between. Germline lookup yields CDR1 KGHSH and CDR2 LQKENI. This CDR3 is CASSQDTNNEQFF. The CDR3 coding sequence is TGTGCCAGCTCACAGGACACCAACAATGAGCAGTTCTTC.

The V and J genes are TRBV11-2 and TRBJ2-7, with 8 bases lining up with TRBD1. J lost 1 base, V lost 5 bases, and 13 bases had no gene match. CDR3 length: 17 residues. The germline CDR1 and CDR2 sequences are SGHAT and FQNNGV. In DNA, the CDR3 is TGTGCCAGCAGCCAGGGGGCGGGTGGCGTCGGGTCCTACGAGCAGTACTTC. Translating gives CASSQGAGGVGSYEQYF.

This rearrangement joins TRBV5-6 to TRBJ2-2; maybe TRBD1 (6 bases). This CDR3 region has 14 residues. Between the trimmed V and J ends, which lost 3 bases and 2 bases, there was a span of 8 bases. The germline V gene encodes CDR1 SGHDT and CDR2 YYEEEE. The CDR3 protein is CASSSGTNTGELFF. In DNA form, the CDR3 reads TGTGCCAGCAGCTCCGGGACAAACACCGGGGAGCTGTTTTTT. Full variable domain (rest looked up from reference TRBV5-6 and TRBJ2-2): DAGVTQSPTHLIKTRGQQVTLRCSPKSGHDTVSWYQQALGQGPQFIFQYYEEEERQRGNFPDRFSGHQFPNYSSELNVNALLLGDSALYLCASSSGTNTGELFFGEGSRLTVL.

The J gene is TRBJ2-7, the V gene TRBV28; D uncertain. Trimming cost V 11 bases and J 0 bases, with 23 bases left between them. Per germline, CDR1 MDHEN and CDR2 SYDVKM. The CDR3 extends over 16 amino acids. CDR3 coding DNA: TGTGCCCCGTTACCGAGCCCCCAAACGTCCTCCTACGAGCAGTACTTC. This codes for CAPLPSPQTSSYEQYF.

The chain employs TRBV7-9 and TRBJ1-1; possibly TRBD1 for D (5 bases). CDR3 length: 14 residues. Germline V lookup: CDR1 SEHNR, CDR2 FQNEAQ (reference sequence). The germline V and J ends were trimmed by 1 base and 5 bases, with 11 bases remaining between them. CDR3 nucleotides: TGTGCCAGCAGCTTAGACCCAGGGCGAACTGAAGCTTTCTTT. Translated: CASSLDPGRTEAFF.

The chain links TRBV27 to TRBJ2-3; D may be TRBD1 (5 bases). CDR1 and CDR2 (germline): MNHEY, SMNVEV (reference sequence). The V and J ends lost 2 bases and 10 bases respectively, with 16 bases between them. This CDR3 is 14 amino acids long. For the CDR3, the DNA is TGTGCCAGCAGTTTAGGACAACGAGGCATGCCGCAGTATTTT. This gives the protein CASSLGQRGMPQYF.

This clone was seen a handful of times. The V and J genes are TRBV29-1 and TRBJ2-7; a weak D match, TRBD1 (6 bases). Germline V gene lookup returns CDR1 SQVTM and CDR2 ANQGSEA. This CDR3 is 12 amino acids long. Deletions cut 5 bases from V and 6 bases from J, with 14 bases between. The CDR3 protein is CSVPTGIGEQYF. Here the CDR3 DNA reads TGCAGCGTTCCCACAGGGATAGGCGAGCAGTACTTC.

The rearrangement uses TRBV11-3 and TRBJ2-1; 8 nucleotides agree with TRBD2. CDR1 and CDR2 (germline): SGHNT, YENEEA. CDR3 length: 17 residues. V shed 5 bases and J 3 bases; nucleotides not matched to a gene: 12. CDR3 coding DNA: TGTGCCAGCAGCCTCTTAGCGGGGAGTAACGGCTACAATGAGCAGTTCTTC. Translated: CASSLLAGSNGYNEQFF.

The J gene is TRBJ2-3, the V gene TRBV7-9; D is possibly TRBD2 (6 bases). The germline V gene encodes CDR1 SEHNR and CDR2 FQNEAQ (reference sequence). Between the trimmed V and J ends, which lost 4 bases and 2 bases, there was a span of 13 bases. The CDR3 loop spans 15 amino acids. The CDR3 protein is CASSSRGGNTDTQYF. The CDR3, as DNA: TGTGCCAGCAGCTCCCGCGGAGGGAACACAGATACGCAGTATTTT.

The rearrangement uses TRBV6-5 and TRBJ1-2; perhaps TRBD1 as D (6 bases). V dropped 3 bases and J dropped 8 bases, with 19 bases sitting between them. This CDR3 contains 15 residues. Germline CDR1 MNHEY, CDR2 SVGAGI. The CDR3 DNA reads as TGTGCCAGCAGTTATTATGTCGGGGGGCCGGGGGGCTACACCTTC. This codes for CASSYYVGGPGGYTF.

The chain employs TRBV28 and TRBJ2-7; tentative D call: TRBD2 (5 bases). Germline assignment: CDR1 MDHEN and CDR2 SYDVKM. The CDR3 is 15 residues long. V was clipped by 3 bases and J by 0 bases, with 12 bases between them. CDR3 DNA: TGTGCCAGCAGTTTTAGGACGGAGGTCTCCTACGAGCAGTACTTC. Protein sequence: CASSFRTEVSYEQYF.

This rearrangement joins TRBV18 to TRBJ2-5, with D unresolved. CDR1 and CDR2 (germline): KGHSH, LQKENI. Trimming took off 2 bases at V and 5 bases at J, with 15 bases between the two ends. The CDR3 consists of 15 residues. The DNA for the CDR3 is TGTGCCAGCTCACCAAACGATGGCGGTGGGGAGACCCAGTACTTC. As protein: CASSPNDGGGETQYF.

This chain joins TRBV19 and TRBJ2-2; D might be TRBD1 (5 bases). Germline V gives CDR1 LNHDA, CDR2 SQIVND (reference sequence). The CDR3 spans 14 residues. Trimming stripped 5 bases from V and 5 bases from J, with 12 bases between. The CDR3, as DNA: TGTGCCAGTAGTGCCCAGGGTTGGACCGGGGAGCTGTTTTTT. Translated, it gives CASSAQGWTGELFF.

This clone turned up a few times. The chain combines TRBV19 with TRBJ1-5; possibly TRBD1 for D (5 bases). Germline loops: CDR1 LNHDA, CDR2 SQIVND (reference sequence). V was cut by 4 bases and J by 2 bases, with 12 bases left in between. The length of the CDR3 is 15 residues. The DNA of the CDR3 is TGTGCCAGTAGTAAAGAAGGGGTACGCAATCAGCCCCAGCATTTT. Protein sequence: CASSKEGVRNQPQHF. Looking up the rest from reference TRBV19 and TRBJ1-5 gives the full variable domain: DGGITQSPKYLFRKEGQNVTLSCEQNLNHDAMYWYRQDPGQGLRLIYYSQIVNDFQKGDIAEGYSVSREKKESFPLTVTSAQKNPTAFYLCASSKEGVRNQPQHFGDGTRLSIL.

V gene TRBV5-1 combines with J gene TRBJ2-5, with 12 positions matching TRBD2. Germline V CDR1 and CDR2: SGHRS, YFSETQ. The CDR3 spans 17 residues. V lost 0 bases to trimming and J lost 2 bases; unmatched junction nucleotides: 5. The DNA of the CDR3 is TGCGCCAGCAGCTTGGCCGGGCTAGCGGGGGGGCAAGAGACCCAGTACTTC. Its translation: CASSLAGLAGGQETQYF.

The CDR3 spells CASSSGTYEQYF. In nucleotides, the CDR3 is TGTGCCAGCAGCTCGGGGACCTACGAGCAGTACTTC. The chain carries TRBV6-5 and TRBJ2-7; possible D gene TRBD2, 5 bases. This CDR3 is 12 amino acids long. V was shortened by 6 bases and J by 2 bases, with 8 bases between the two germline ends. CDR1 is MNHEY, CDR2 SVGAGI, per germline.

This chain links TRBV7-3 with TRBJ2-1, with 7 bases lining up with TRBD2. The CDR3 extends over 15 amino acids. From germline, CDR1 is SGHTA and CDR2 FQGTGA. Trimming took 0 bases from V and 7 from J; bases not matched to a gene: 6. CDR3 in amino acids: CASSLTTGGGNEQFF. As DNA, the CDR3 is TGTGCCAGCAGCTTAACCACGGGAGGAGGGAATGAGCAGTTCTTC.

V is TRBV6-4 and J is TRBJ2-1, with 9 bases aligning to TRBD2. The V and J ends lost 2 bases and 8 bases, in that order; junction bases with no gene match: 7. The CDR3 is 15 amino acids. The germline gives CDR1 MRHNA, CDR2 SNTAGT. This CDR3 is CASSDKAGGPYEQFF. DNA of the CDR3: TGTGCCAGCAGTGACAAGGCGGGGGGGCCCTATGAGCAGTTCTTC.